This is a list of T cell receptor beta chains from one sample in a study of metastatic and nonmetastatic thyroid tumors. TCRdb re-processed the PCR reads through MiXCR. The profile shows 35,000 to 55,000 clones, roughly a quarter of them singletons. The material sequenced was blood. The origin of the receptors is a male donor with papillary thyroid cancer or a benign thyroid nodule (not recorded which). Some clones in this sample may be carry-over from other donors' samples. Each CDR3 is given with its conserved first and last residue. Each record gives: clone size, D gene, J gene, V gene, CDR3 DNA, CDR3 protein. A D gene is named only where the DNA matches it firmly. Expanded clones get a size class; other rows say once, few or many, or leave the size out.

. TRBD2 TRBJ2-3 TRBV4-1 TGCGCCAGCAGCCCCAGACTAGCGGTGACAGATACGCAGTATTTT CASSPRLAVTDTQYF
many . TRBJ2-4 TRBV28 TGTGCCAGCAATCCGTCAGAGCCCAAAAACATTCAGTACTTC CASNPSEPKNIQYF
many . TRBJ2-1 TRBV2 TGTGCCAGCAGTGAATGGGACCACAACAATGAGCAGTTCTTC CASSEWDHNNEQFF
many TRBD2 TRBJ2-3 TRBV27 TGTGCCAGCAGCCGTACATCTCTAGCGGTAACGCAGTATTTT CASSRTSLAVTQYF
. . TRBJ1-6 TRBV20-1 TGCAGTGATCCACAATTGGGGAGCAATTCACCCCTCCACTTT CSDPQLGSNSPLHF
many . TRBJ1-1 TRBV7-3 TGTGCCAGCAGCCAATTCGGGTCGAGCACTGAAGCTTTCTTT CASSQFGSSTEAFF
many TRBD2 TRBJ2-3 TRBV30 TGTGCCTGGAATAGGATGAGGAGCGGGAGGGTCGCAGATACGCAGTATTTT CAWNRMRSGRVADTQYF
many TRBD1 TRBJ2-1 TRBV25-1 TGTGCCAGCAGTGGCCGGGACAGTATTTACAATGAGCAGTTCTTC CASSGRDSIYNEQFF
few . TRBJ1-3 TRBV6-1 TGTGCCAGCAGTCCTAAGGCGCGGCCCTCTGGAAACACCATATATTTT CASSPKARPSGNTIYF
. . TRBJ2-1 TRBV11-2 TGTGCCAGCGGCTTAGAGGTGCTGGGTGAGCAGTTCTTC CASGLEVLGEQFF
many . TRBJ2-5 TRBV29-1 TGCAGCGTTGGGGGGGGGTCGACAGGGTTCTCAGAGACCCAGTACTTC CSVGGGSTGFSETQYF
. TRBD2 TRBJ2-7 TRBV6-2/TRBV6-3 TGTGCCAGCAAGACTAGCGGGTTCTCCTACGAGCAGTACTTC CASKTSGFSYEQYF